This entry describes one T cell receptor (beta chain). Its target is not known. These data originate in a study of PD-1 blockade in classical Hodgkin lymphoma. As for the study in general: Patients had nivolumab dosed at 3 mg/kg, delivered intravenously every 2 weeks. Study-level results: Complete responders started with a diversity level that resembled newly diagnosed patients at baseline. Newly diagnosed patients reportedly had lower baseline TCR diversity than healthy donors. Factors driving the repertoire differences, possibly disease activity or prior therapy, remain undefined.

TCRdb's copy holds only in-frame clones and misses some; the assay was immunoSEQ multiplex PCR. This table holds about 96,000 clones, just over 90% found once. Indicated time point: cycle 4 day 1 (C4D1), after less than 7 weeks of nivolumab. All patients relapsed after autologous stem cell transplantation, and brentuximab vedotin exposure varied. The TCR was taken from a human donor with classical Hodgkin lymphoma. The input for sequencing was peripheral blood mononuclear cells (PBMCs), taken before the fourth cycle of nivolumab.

The CDR3, as DNA: TGCGCCAGCAGCCAAGATCGGACTAGCGGGAGGTTCTACGAGCAGTACTTC. Its protein is CASSQDRTSGRFYEQYF. The chain employs TRBV4-1 and TRBJ2-7, with 14 bases that match TRBD2. The CDR3 is 17 amino acids. Germline-derived CDR1 and CDR2 are MGHRA and YSYEKL. Losses at the gene ends were 0 bases for V and 3 bases for J; bases not matched to a gene: 4.